This T cell receptor (beta chain) is from a study of OX40 agonist ivuxolimab in advanced cancers. Overall study context: In this cohort, patients received ivuxolimab, an agonistic anti-OX40 (CD134) antibody. Melanoma, hepatocellular carcinoma, head and neck or renal cell cancer occurred in dose-escalation patients.

The investigators sampled blood at baseline, at cycle 4 day 1, and at cycle 7 day 1. CDR3 length equals 17 residues. Trimming cost V 1 base and J 3 bases, with 16 bases left between them. Germline V lookup: CDR1 SGHAT, CDR2 FQNNGV. Findings and caveats of the study: Blood T cells, both CD4+ and CD8+, expanded clonally by week 6 at 0.1 to 3.0 mg/kg.

Turning to this clone: Its antigen remains unknown.

Clones were sequenced by immunoSEQ multiplex PCR, and TCRdb holds only the in-frame ones, with some missing. The table has approximately 79,000 clones, roughly 90% seen once; the top ten hold over 6.5%. The source was CD4+ or CD8+ T cells sorted from blood, collected in a trial of the OX40 agonist ivuxolimab. This chain joins TRBV11-2 and TRBJ1-3; D call uncertain. The sequence derives from an adult with an advanced solid tumor such as melanoma, head and neck, liver or kidney cancer. CDR3 region: CASSLVVGVQGGNTIYF. Here the CDR3 DNA reads TGTGCCAGCAGCTTAGTCGTCGGTGTCCAAGGTGGAAACACCATATATTTT.